This T cell receptor beta chain was identified during a study of cytomegalovirus exposure and HLA in healthy donors (dated by TCRdb to about 2017). General notes on the study: An earlier analysis of approximately 640 of the donors reported more than 250 Gb of sequence data and roughly 100 million unique TCR beta sequences from about 179 million T cells. All discovery cohort repertoires had been generated on a single sequencing platform. Using immunosequencing, the study profiled T cell repertoires from about 610 subjects and related those repertoires to cytomegalovirus serostatus. The study aimed to test whether cataloging public T cell receptors could reveal signatures of past pathogen exposure. A later analysis re-examined previously published TCR beta repertoires from more than 550 donors and added high-resolution HLA genotyping to investigate patterns of TCR occurrence. An early release covering roughly 580 HLA-typed donors comprised approximately 300 gigabases of sequencing data and roughly 86 million unique TCR sequences. The later analysis used no new phenotypic data to find candidate immune exposures, relying instead on TCR beta sequences and their occurrence across donors. The number of typed donors differed by locus: roughly 629-630 for A, B, C, DRB1 and DQB1; 500 to 550 for DQA1; 606 for DPA1; and about 470 for DPB1. Alongside the repertoire data, information on donor age, sex, ethnicity and CMV serostatus was compiled. In a later genetic analysis, genome-wide SNP genotypes for about 60% of the 666 donors were used, and that subset was treated as a discovery cohort. In an earlier analysis of more than 550 of the donors, high-throughput TCR beta sequencing was used to judge whether each TCR beta V gene segment behaved as functional or pseudogenic. Several DR-DQ haplotypes were treated as single units for association and clustering because of strong linkage in the cohort. The genetic ancestry cluster associated with self-reported Caucasian donors included about 84% of the roughly 410 genotyped donors. On average, 235,054 unique TCR beta nucleotide sequences were sequenced per donor among a few hundred genotyped donors of the cohort, with roughly 20% of those sequences being non-productive. To predict cytomegalovirus infection status, the study brought together high-throughput TCR immunosequencing, statistical association of individual TCRs with disease status, and machine learning. Class I and class II HLA loci were covered by the typing at four-digit resolution. In addition to the first cohort of 650 to 800 subjects, a separate validation cohort of 120 different subjects was used. The study at large found these results: A few of the identified cytomegalovirus-associated TCR beta chains were confirmed in vitro to be specific for cytomegalovirus antigens. A further reported finding was that TCR beta sequences accurately predicted the HLA-A and HLA-B alleles for most subjects in the first cohort. Because counts were too low, 15 to 20 rarely observed V segments, including chromosome 9 orphons, were excluded from the earlier analysis of around 590 of the donors. Across donors, most TCR sequences were observed very rarely, whereas some public TCRs were present in many individuals. The cohort was sequenced for TCR beta chains only, and without alpha or paired-chain data the features that could be detected were limited. CMV serostatus was the only immune exposure information available for the cohort. Compared with equally common non-associated chains, HLA-associated TCR beta chains in a later analysis were more clonally expanded and had lower generation probabilities. A later analysis found that most CMV-associated TCR beta chains appeared HLA-restricted, with HLA associations seemingly driven largely by CMV exposure. A group of highly shared sequence variants was considered likely to be a technical artifact of the sequencing pipeline. Sequencing depth was assumed to be roughly uniform across donors in the presence/absence analyses, though that assumption may not hold. The classifier was reported to diagnose cytomegalovirus status with high specificity and sensitivity in both the original cohort and the validation cohort. The authors suggested that the approach could potentially be generalized to other disease states and immunological phenotypes. Assigning TCR associations to individual alleles was difficult when HLA alleles, especially DR and DQ, strongly co-occurred. Because the 87-base-pair reads could not distinguish some IMGT-functional V segments, including TRBV6-2 and TRBV6-3, those segments were excluded. According to a later genetic analysis, donors in an Asian-associated ancestry cluster had fewer N-insertions in productive TCRs than the approximately 610-donor mean. In an earlier analysis of fewer than 750 of the donors, most TCR beta V segments were observed in productive rearrangements about 87% or about 30% of the time, broadly matching IMGT annotations. The study listed 164 TCR beta chains as associated with cytomegalovirus. Several of the top co-occurrence clusters appeared to be linked to parvovirus B19, influenza, CMV and Epstein-Barr virus, according to a later analysis. HLA typing was unavailable for some donors at each locus, so association tests used only the typed subset. Correlated functional status among segregating V segments might reflect linkage disequilibrium, but an unknown experimental factor could not be ruled out. At a false discovery rate of 0.05, a later analysis linked under 20,000 TCR beta sequences to specific HLA alleles. In a later analysis, the rate of TCR association differed among HLA loci, with DRB1 alleles having the most associated TCRs and HLA-C alleles having the fewest. A later genetic analysis associated a missense DCLRE1C variant with V-gene and J-gene trimming of TCR beta chains, and an independent cohort replicated the association.

Libraries were built with the immunoSEQ multiplex PCR assay. For the multiplex PCR, a mixture combining 60 forward primers for TCR Vbeta segments and 13 reverse primers for TCR Jbeta segments was used. A multiplex PCR assay on genomic DNA amplified the CDR3 region of rearranged TCR beta genes. Amplified TCR beta libraries were sequenced as 87-base-pair reads on the Illumina HiSeq System. As for the original processing: Across the 670 or so repertoires, a later analysis counted approximately 75 million unique TCR beta chains, approximately 12 million of which were shared by at least two donors. Raw reads were error-corrected and collapsed into unique sequences with a nearest-neighbor algorithm that merged closely related sequences to remove PCR and sequencing errors. Alignment of CDR3 sequences to IMGT reference sequences was used to assign V, D and J gene segments. Each retained sequence needed at least a six-nucleotide match to both a V gene segment and a J gene segment. A rearrangement was called productive if the CDR3 had no stop codons and remained in frame with V and J, and every other rearrangement was called non-productive. Following IMGT convention, CDR3 was defined as the stretch from the second conserved V-encoded cysteine up to the conserved J-encoded phenylalanine. Sequences without an unambiguous match to a single V gene segment were excluded from the earlier analysis of almost 600 of the donors. In an earlier analysis of several hundred of the donors, a V segment was called functional when productive rearrangements were above 56.7%, and segregating when the standard deviation between donors exceeded 5%. A statistical classification framework was developed to diagnose cytomegalovirus status using the catalog of TCR beta chain sequences. In a later analysis, TCR nucleotide sequences were compared against IMGT/GENE-DB human TR gene sequences so that V and J genes could be assigned. The TCRdist pipeline was used in a later analysis to assign CDR3 sequences and most-parsimonious VDJ recombination scenarios. In a later analysis, every TCR beta chain was defined by the combination of its CDR3 amino acid sequence and its V-gene family, and reads without a unique V-gene family were dropped. A later analysis removed several hundred highly shared, low-generation-probability nucleotide sequences to deal with suspected cross-contamination and a sequencing artifact. In a later analysis, a clonal expansion index for each public chain was calculated from normalized within-repertoire ranks of inferred template counts. Generation probabilities in a later analysis came from a VDJ recombination model fitted to out-of-frame rearrangements, and those results were checked against IGoR. Hypergeometric tests were used in a later analysis to score TCR-TCR, TCR-HLA and TCR-CMV co-occurrence, with a repertoire-size bias correction applied to the TCR pairs. In a later analysis, false discovery rates were estimated by permuting HLA or CMV assignments 20 times. A later analysis grouped co-occurring TCRs with DBSCAN, adding TCRdist sequence similarity when clustering within HLA-allele-positive subsets. Repertoires with fewer than 30,000 or more than 120,000 public chains were left out of co-occurrence clustering, as were a handful of repertoires with anomalous nucleotide sharing. This is the immuneACCESS table as TCRdb keeps it, with only in-frame sequences that have V and J called. A part of the clones is gone; compared with another copy, unresolved V genes explain less than half, and the rest is unexplained. Clone size and V and J calls were adopted from that table, with D and trimming inferred from the DNA. The sample includes 130,000 or so clones, with more than 75% observed a single time. 1.1% of the sample lies in the top ten.

With respect to this clone: Its antigen target is currently unknown. Base qualities are missing; no much larger clone stands one base away.

The CDR3, from cysteine to phenylalanine, totals 16 residues. The entry retains the CDR3 DNA only, 48 bases that are in frame from base 1. Unmatched junction bases come to 5, with V trimmed by 0 bases and J by 4 bases. The germline V gene gives CDR1 as SGHDT and CDR2 as YYEEEE. The cohort was made up of 666 healthy bone marrow donors. Cohort members were all nominally healthy when sampled, although unrecorded immune exposures were likely present. The donor tested CMV seronegative, placing the donor among the 352 seronegative members of the cohort. Every donor gave a peripheral blood sample, and the peripheral blood mononuclear cells from that sample were used for TCR beta sequencing. The Qiagen DNeasy Blood Extraction Kit was used to extract genomic DNA from the blood cell samples.

The sequencing input was PBMCs. The clonotype comes from a male donor in good health and CMV-seronegative. This receptor chain uses TRBV5-6 and TRBJ2-3, and 10 junctional nucleotides match TRBD2. The nucleotide sequence is given as TGTGCCAGCAGCTTGGGTACTAGCGGGGTTCCAGATACGCAGTATTTT. This gives the protein CASSLGTSGVPDTQYF.